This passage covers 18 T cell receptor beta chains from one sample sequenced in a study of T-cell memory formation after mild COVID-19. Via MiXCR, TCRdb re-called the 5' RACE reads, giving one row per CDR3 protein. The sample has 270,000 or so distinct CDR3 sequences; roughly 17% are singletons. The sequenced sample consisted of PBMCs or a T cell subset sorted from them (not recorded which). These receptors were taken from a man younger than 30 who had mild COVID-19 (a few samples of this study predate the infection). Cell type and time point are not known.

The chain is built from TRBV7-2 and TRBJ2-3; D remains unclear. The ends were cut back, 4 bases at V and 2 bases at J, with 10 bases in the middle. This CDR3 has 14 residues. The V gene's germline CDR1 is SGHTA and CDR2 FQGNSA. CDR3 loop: CASSSDPSTDTQYF. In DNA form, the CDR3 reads TGTGCCAGCAGCTCCGACCCTTCCACAGATACGCAGTATTTT.

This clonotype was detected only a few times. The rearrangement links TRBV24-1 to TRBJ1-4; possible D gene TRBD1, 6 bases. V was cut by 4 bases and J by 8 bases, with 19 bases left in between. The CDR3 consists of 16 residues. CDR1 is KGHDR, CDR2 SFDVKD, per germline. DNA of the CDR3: TGTGCCACCAGTGAGGGAAGCAGGGGTGACGGAGAAAAACTGTTTTTT. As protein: CATSEGSRGDGEKLFF.

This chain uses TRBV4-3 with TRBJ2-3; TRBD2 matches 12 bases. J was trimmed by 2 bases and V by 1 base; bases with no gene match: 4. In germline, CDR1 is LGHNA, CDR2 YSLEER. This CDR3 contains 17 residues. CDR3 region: CASSQGLAGGFTDTQYF. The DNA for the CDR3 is TGCGCCAGCAGCCAAGGGCTAGCGGGGGGGTTCACAGATACGCAGTATTTT.

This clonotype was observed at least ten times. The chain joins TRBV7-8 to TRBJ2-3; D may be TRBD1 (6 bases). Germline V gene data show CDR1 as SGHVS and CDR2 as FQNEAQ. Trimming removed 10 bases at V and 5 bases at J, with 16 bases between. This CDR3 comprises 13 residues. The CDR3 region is CATGDGARDTQYF. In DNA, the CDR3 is TGTGCCACAGGGGACGGAGCAAGAGATACGCAGTATTTT.

DNA of the CDR3: TGTGCCAGCAGCTTGGGTAGTCTGGCTGAGCAGTACTTC. This translates into CASSLGSLAEQYF. The gene calls are TRBV5-4 and TRBJ2-7; no firm D call. Germline V gene sequence: CDR1 SGHNT, CDR2 YYREEE (reference sequence). The CDR3 runs 13 residues. The V end lost 0 bases, the J end lost 7 bases, and 11 bases lay between the germline ends. Combining the CDR3 with reference TRBV5-4 and TRBJ2-7 gives the whole variable domain ETGVTQSPTHLIKTRGQQVTLRCSSQSGHNTVSWYQQALGQGPQFIFQYYREEENGRGNFPPRFSGLQFPNYSSELNVNALELDDSALYLCASSLGSLAEQYFGPGTRLTVT.

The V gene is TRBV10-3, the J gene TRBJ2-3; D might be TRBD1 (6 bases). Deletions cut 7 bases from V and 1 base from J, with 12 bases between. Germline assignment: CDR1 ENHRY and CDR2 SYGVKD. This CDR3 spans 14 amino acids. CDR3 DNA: TGTGCCATCACCCGGACAGCTCGCACAGATACGCAGTATTTT. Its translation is CAITRTARTDTQYF.

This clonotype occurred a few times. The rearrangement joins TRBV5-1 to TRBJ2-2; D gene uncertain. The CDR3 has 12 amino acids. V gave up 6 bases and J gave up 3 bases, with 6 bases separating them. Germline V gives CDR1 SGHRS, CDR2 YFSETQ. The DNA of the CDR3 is TGCGCCAGCAAGGTGGACACCGGGGAGCTGTTTTTT. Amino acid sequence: CASKVDTGELFF. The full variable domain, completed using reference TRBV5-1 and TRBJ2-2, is KAGVTQTPRYLIKTRGQQVTLSCSPISGHRSVSWYQQTPGQGLQFLFEYFSETQRNKGNFPGRFSGRQFSNSRSEMNVSTLELGDSALYLCASKVDTGELFFGEGSRLTVL.

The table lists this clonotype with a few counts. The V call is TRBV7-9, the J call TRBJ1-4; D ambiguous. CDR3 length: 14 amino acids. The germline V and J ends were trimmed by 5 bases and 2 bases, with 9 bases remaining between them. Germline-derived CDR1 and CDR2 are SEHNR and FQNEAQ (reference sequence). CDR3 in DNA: TGTGCCAGCAGCCCTCTGGCGACTAATGAAAAACTGTTTTTT. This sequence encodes CASSPLATNEKLFF.

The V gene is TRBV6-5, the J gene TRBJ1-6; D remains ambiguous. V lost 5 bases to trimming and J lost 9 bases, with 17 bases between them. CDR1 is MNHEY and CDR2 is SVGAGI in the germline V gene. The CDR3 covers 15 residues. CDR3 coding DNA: TGTGCCAGCAGTGGCTCCGCAGGTATAAGTTCACCCCTCCACTTT. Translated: CASSGSAGISSPLHF.

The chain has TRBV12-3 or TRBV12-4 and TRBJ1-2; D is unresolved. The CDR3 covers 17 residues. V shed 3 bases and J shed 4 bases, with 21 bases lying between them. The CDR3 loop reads CASSFGFGQPTIYGYTF. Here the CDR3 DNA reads TGTGCCAGCAGTTTTGGTTTCGGGCAGCCTACCATCTATGGCTACACCTTC.

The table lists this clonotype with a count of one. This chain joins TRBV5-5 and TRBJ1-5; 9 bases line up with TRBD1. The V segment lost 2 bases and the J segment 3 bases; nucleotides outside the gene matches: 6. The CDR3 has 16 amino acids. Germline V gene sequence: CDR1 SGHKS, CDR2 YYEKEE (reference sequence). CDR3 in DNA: TGTGCCAGCAGCTTTTTCGGGACAGGGTCCAATCAGCCCCAGCATTTT. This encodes CASSFFGTGSNQPQHF. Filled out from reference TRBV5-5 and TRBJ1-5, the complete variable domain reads DAGVTQSPTHLIKTRGQQVTLRCSPISGHKSVSWYQQVLGQGPQFIFQYYEKEERGRGNFPDRFSARQFPNYSSELNVNALLLGDSALYLCASSFFGTGSNQPQHFGDGTRLSIL.

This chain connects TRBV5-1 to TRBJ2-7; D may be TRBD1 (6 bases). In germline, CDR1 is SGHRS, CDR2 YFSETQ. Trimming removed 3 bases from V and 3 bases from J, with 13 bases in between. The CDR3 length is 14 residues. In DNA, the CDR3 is TGCGCCAGCAGCTCCACAGGGTCTCGCTACGAGCAGTACTTC. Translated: CASSSTGSRYEQYF.

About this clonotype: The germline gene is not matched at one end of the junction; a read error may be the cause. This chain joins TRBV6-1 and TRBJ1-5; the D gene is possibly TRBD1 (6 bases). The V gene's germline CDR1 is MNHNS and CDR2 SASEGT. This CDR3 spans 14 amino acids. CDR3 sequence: CASREGQYNQPQHF. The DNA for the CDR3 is TGTGCCAGCAGGGAAGGACAGTACAATCAGCCCCAGCATTTT.

The CDR3 DNA is TGCGCCAGCAGCCCAAATGAGGACAGGCGCACTGAAGCTTTCTTT. This sequence encodes CASSPNEDRRTEAFF. The rearrangement uses TRBV4-3 and TRBJ1-1, with TRBD1 matching over 7 bases. This CDR3 spans 15 amino acids. Germline CDR1 reads LGHNA; CDR2 reads YSLEER. V shed 4 bases and J 4 bases; nucleotides not matched to a gene: 9.

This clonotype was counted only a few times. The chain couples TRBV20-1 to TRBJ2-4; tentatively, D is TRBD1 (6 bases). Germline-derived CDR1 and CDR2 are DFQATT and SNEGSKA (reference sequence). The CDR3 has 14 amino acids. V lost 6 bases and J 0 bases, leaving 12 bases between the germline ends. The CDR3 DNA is TGCAGTGCCCTAACAGGGTCAGCCAAAAACATTCAGTACTTC. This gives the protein CSALTGSAKNIQYF.

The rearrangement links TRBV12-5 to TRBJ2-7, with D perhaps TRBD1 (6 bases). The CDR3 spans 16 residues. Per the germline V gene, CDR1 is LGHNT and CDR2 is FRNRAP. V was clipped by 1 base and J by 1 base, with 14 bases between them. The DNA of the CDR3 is TGTGCTAGTGGTTTGGCGAGGACAGCCGCATCCTACGAGCAGTACTTC. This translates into CASGLARTAASYEQYF.

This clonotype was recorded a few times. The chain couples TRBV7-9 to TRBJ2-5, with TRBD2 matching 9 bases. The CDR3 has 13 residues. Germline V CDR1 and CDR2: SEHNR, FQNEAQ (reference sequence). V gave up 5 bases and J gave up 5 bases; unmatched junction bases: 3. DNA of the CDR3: TGTGCCAGCAGCCGGACTAGCGAGGAGACCCAGTACTTC. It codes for CASSRTSEETQYF.

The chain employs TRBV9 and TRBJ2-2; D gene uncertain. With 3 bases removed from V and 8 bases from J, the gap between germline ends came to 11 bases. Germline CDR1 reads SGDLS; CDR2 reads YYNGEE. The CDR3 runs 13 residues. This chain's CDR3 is CASSAPVEGELFF. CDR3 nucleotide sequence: TGTGCCAGCAGCGCTCCGGTCGAAGGGGAGCTGTTTTTT.